These 30 T cell receptor beta chains were sequenced from one sample in a study of T cell responses to AZD1222 COVID-19 vaccine. Only in-frame clones appear in the TCRdb table, and some are missing; sequencing was by immunoSEQ multiplex PCR. Here the sample spans 70,000 or so clones, around 79% being singletons. The material was peripheral blood, obtained on day 0 of MenACWY control vaccination. The receptors here all came from an adult in good health.

The rearrangement links TRBV3-1 (or the pseudogene TRBV3-2) to TRBJ2-6, with a tentative D call TRBD1 (6 bases). V shed 4 bases and J shed 0 bases, with 16 bases lying between them. Germline CDR1 reads LGHDT; CDR2 reads YNNKEL (reference sequence). The CDR3 is 18 amino acids. DNA for the CDR3: TGTGCCAGCAGCCTCAGCAGCAGGGGATACTCTGGGGCCAACGTCCTGACTTTC. It is translated as CASSLSSRGYSGANVLTF.

The V call is TRBV7-8, the J call TRBJ2-7; D possibly corresponds to TRBD2 (7 bases). V dropped 2 bases and J dropped 5 bases, with 13 bases sitting between them. In germline, CDR1 is SGHVS, CDR2 FQNEAQ. The CDR3 totals 14 residues. CDR3 amino acids: CASSLRGGVNEQYF. In nucleotides, the CDR3 is TGTGCCAGCAGCTTACGAGGGGGGGTGAACGAGCAGTACTTC.

The chain links TRBV18 to TRBJ2-3; D not resolved. Germline lookup yields CDR1 KGHSH and CDR2 LQKENI. The CDR3 length is 17 residues. V lost 1 base and J lost 6, with 20 bases in between. The CDR3 nucleotides read TGTGCCAGCTCACCACGGATTAACGAGGCTTCCTGGGATACGCAGTATTTT. The encoded protein is CASSPRINEASWDTQYF.

V and J are TRBV11-2 and TRBJ2-1, with TRBD2 matching over 13 bases. The CDR3 covers 17 residues. The junction had 7 bases not matched to a gene; V was cut back by 0 bases and J by 8 bases. Germline values: CDR1 SGHAT, CDR2 FQNNGV. The CDR3 DNA reads TGTGCCAGCAGCTTAGATCTGGGACTAGCGGGAATAGATGAGCAGTTCTTC. Translated, it gives CASSLDLGLAGIDEQFF.

The rearrangement joins TRBV28 to TRBJ1-6; no clear D gene. Germline values: CDR1 MDHEN, CDR2 SYDVKM. The V and J ends lost 5 bases and 14 bases respectively, with 19 bases between them. This CDR3 contains 14 residues. The CDR3 here is CASSPSPRTGSLHF. The CDR3 bases are TGTGCCAGCAGTCCCTCCCCGAGAACCGGGTCCCTCCACTTT. The full variable domain, in which reference TRBV28 and TRBJ1-6 provide the parts outside the CDR3, is DVKVTQSSRYLVKRTGEKVFLECVQDMDHENMFWYRQDPGLGLRLIYFSYDVKMKEKGDIPEGYSVSREKKERFSLILESASTNQTSMYLCASSPSPRTGSLHFGNGTRLTVT.

The rearrangement uses TRBV18 and TRBJ1-1; D is ambiguous. Germline lookup yields CDR1 KGHSH and CDR2 LQKENI. V was trimmed by 8 bases and J by 3 bases, leaving 16 bases between them. The CDR3 covers 14 residues. The CDR3 reads CASTEQIGDTEAFF. The CDR3 DNA reads as TGTGCCAGCACCGAACAGATCGGGGACACTGAAGCTTTCTTT.

CDR3 DNA: TGTGCCAGCAGTTTTGGGCGGGGAGATACGCAGTATTTT. As protein: CASSFGRGDTQYF. The V and J genes are TRBV12-3 or TRBV12-4 and TRBJ2-3, with D possibly matching TRBD2 (6 bases). The CDR3 is 13 residues long. V was pared by 3 bases and J by 5 bases, with 9 bases between.

CDR3 loop: CATRGGQGSFGTEAFF. CDR3 sequence (DNA): TGTGCCACTAGGGGGGGACAGGGTAGTTTTGGCACTGAAGCTTTCTTT. The V and J genes are TRBV19 and TRBJ1-1; 9 nucleotides agree with TRBD1. Trimming cost V 10 bases and J 4 bases; bases outside gene matches: 16. The CDR3 extends over 16 amino acids. Germline CDR1 LNHDA, CDR2 SQIVND (reference sequence).

The chain carries TRBV6-5 and TRBJ2-5; D may correspond to TRBD1 or TRBD2 (5 bases each). Germline V gives CDR1 MNHEY, CDR2 SVGAGI. The V gene lost 6 bases and the J gene lost 0 bases, with 11 bases spanning the gap. The length of the CDR3 is 14 residues. Here the CDR3 reads CASRGTGYQETQYF. CDR3 nucleotides: TGTGCCAGCAGGGGGACGGGGTACCAAGAGACCCAGTACTTC.

This chain's CDR3 is CASSGGRSYGYTF. DNA of the CDR3: TGTGCCAGCAGTGGAGGCAGATCCTATGGCTACACCTTC. This chain links TRBV2 with TRBJ1-2; D is unclear. From germline, CDR1 is SNHLY and CDR2 FYNNEI. This CDR3 contains 13 residues. Trimming removed 4 bases from V and 4 bases from J, with 10 bases in between.

This clone has a count of ten or more. The rearrangement links TRBV30 to TRBJ1-1; no reliable D call. V shed 4 bases and J shed 2 bases, with 11 bases lying between them. The CDR3 contains 13 residues. The germline V gene has CDR1 GTSNPN and CDR2 SVGIG (reference sequence). The CDR3 reads CAWTYGRNTEAFF. CDR3 DNA sequence: TGTGCCTGGACCTACGGCCGAAACACTGAAGCTTTCTTT.

This rearrangement joins TRBV28 to TRBJ1-3; D remains ambiguous. The CDR3 totals 11 residues. Germline V gene data show CDR1 as MDHEN and CDR2 as SYDVKM. Between the trimmed V and J ends, which lost 6 bases and 3 bases, there was a span of 3 bases. The CDR3 region is CASRGGNTIYF. The CDR3 DNA reads as TGTGCCAGCAGGGGTGGAAACACCATATATTTT. Looking up the rest from reference TRBV28 and TRBJ1-3 gives the full variable domain: DVKVTQSSRYLVKRTGEKVFLECVQDMDHENMFWYRQDPGLGLRLIYFSYDVKMKEKGDIPEGYSVSREKKERFSLILESASTNQTSMYLCASRGGNTIYFGEGSWLTVV.

This clone came up many times. This chain connects TRBV10-3 to TRBJ1-5; no clear D gene. This CDR3 region has 14 residues. Germline V gene data show CDR1 as ENHRY and CDR2 as SYGVKD. V was pared by 4 bases and J by 7 bases, with 14 bases between. The CDR3 loop is CAISVTGGGQPQHF. In nucleotides, the CDR3 is TGTGCCATCAGTGTGACGGGAGGCGGACAGCCCCAGCATTTT.

About this clone itself: Germline and junction disagree at one end, which may indicate a read error. The chain combines TRBV5-5 with TRBJ2-5; D is unclear. This CDR3 has 13 amino acids. CDR1 and CDR2 (germline): SGHKS, YYEKEE (reference sequence). This CDR3 reads CASSSSTETRRHF. The CDR3 DNA reads TGTGCCAGCAGTAGTTCGACCGAGACCCGCCGGCACTTC. The variable domain in full, with the rest retrieved from reference TRBV5-5 and TRBJ2-5, is DAGVTQSPTHLIKTRGQQVTLRCSPISGHKSVSWYQQVLGQGPQFIFQYYEKEERGRGNFPDRFSARQFPNYSSELNVNALLLGDSALYLCASSSSTETRRHFGPGTRLLVL.

J is TRBJ1-3 and V is TRBV15; D call uncertain. Germline values: CDR1 LNHNV, CDR2 YYDKDF (reference sequence). V lost 5 bases to trimming and J lost 0 bases, with 11 bases between them. CDR3 size: 15 residues. The CDR3 DNA reads TGTGCCACCAGCCGCGATCGCCCCTCTGGAAACACCATATATTTT. This translates into CATSRDRPSGNTIYF.

This clone has a single count. The chain employs TRBV21-1 and TRBJ1-4. TRBV21-1 is given as a pseudogene. CDR3 length: 11 amino acids. The CDR3 is CASNSPEKLFF. The DNA of the CDR3 is TGTGCCAGCAATTCTCCTGAAAAACTGTTTTTT.

The chain combines TRBV30 with TRBJ1-1; no definite D call. V lost 0 bases and J 1 base, leaving 6 bases between the germline ends. Germline CDR1 GTSNPN, CDR2 SVGIG (reference sequence). The CDR3 length is 13 residues. The CDR3 DNA is TGTGCCTGGAGTGTAAGTCCGAACACTGAAGCTTTCTTT. As protein: CAWSVSPNTEAFF.

The CDR3 region is CASSQVGAGNSPLHF. DNA for the CDR3: TGCGCCAGCAGCCAAGTAGGGGCTGGAAATTCACCCCTCCACTTT. V gene TRBV4-1 combines with J gene TRBJ1-6, with a possible D match to TRBD1 (5 bases). The V and J ends lost 1 base and 7 bases respectively, with 11 bases between them. The CDR3 spans 15 residues. Germline CDR1 MGHRA, CDR2 YSYEKL.

The gene calls are TRBV10-3 and TRBJ1-5, with D tentatively TRBD1 (6 bases). Germline V gene data show CDR1 as ENHRY and CDR2 as SYGVKD. With 4 bases removed from V and 6 bases from J, the gap between germline ends came to 13 bases. The CDR3 contains 14 residues. As DNA, the CDR3 is TGTGCCATCAGTGGTCAGGGGAGCGGTCAGCCCCAGCATTTT. Translation: CAISGQGSGQPQHF.

The chain combines TRBV5-4 with TRBJ2-5; 8 bases are a match to TRBD2. The ends lost 2 bases at V and 1 base at J; junction bases unmatched: 7. CDR1 is SGHNT, CDR2 YYREEE, per germline (reference sequence). The CDR3 runs to 16 residues. CDR3 in amino acids: CASSFGTRGTQETQYF. In nucleotides, the CDR3 is TGTGCCAGCAGCTTCGGGACTAGGGGGACCCAAGAGACCCAGTACTTC. The full variable domain, rest sourced from reference TRBV5-4 and TRBJ2-5, is ETGVTQSPTHLIKTRGQQVTLRCSSQSGHNTVSWYQQALGQGPQFIFQYYREEENGRGNFPPRFSGLQFPNYSSELNVNALELDDSALYLCASSFGTRGTQETQYFGPGTRLLVL.

The chain combines TRBV3-1 (or the pseudogene TRBV3-2) with TRBJ2-3, with D possibly TRBD1 on 7 matching bases. CDR3 length equals 16 residues. Germline lookup yields CDR1 LGHDT and CDR2 YNNKEL (reference sequence). V dropped 5 bases and J dropped 2 bases, with 17 bases sitting between them. The CDR3, as DNA: TGTGCCAGCAGCTCAGGGGGGAGCCCTCACACAGATACGCAGTATTTT. As protein: CASSSGGSPHTDTQYF.

This clone was seen a single time. The CDR3 loop reads CASSGRGAYTDTQYF. CDR3 DNA: TGTGCCAGCAGTGGTCGGGGGGCGTACACAGATACGCAGTATTTT. The rearrangement uses TRBV2 and TRBJ2-3; D is perhaps TRBD2 (7 bases). Trimming shortened V by 4 bases and J by 2 bases, and 13 bases separated the two germline ends. The CDR3 runs to 15 residues. Looked up from germline, CDR1 is SNHLY and CDR2 is FYNNEI.

This clone was seen once. The rearrangement uses TRBV6-7 and TRBJ1-1; D not resolved. TRBV6-7 is labeled an ORF, and its function is uncertain. V gave up 0 bases and J gave up 1 base, with 21 bases separating them. This CDR3 contains 19 residues. The DNA for the CDR3 is TGTGCCAGCAGTTACTCAGGTCAGGCCAAATCAGTGGGGAACACTGAAGCTTTCTTT. Translated, it gives CASSYSGQAKSVGNTEAFF.

The chain carries TRBV27 and TRBJ2-3; D gene uncertain. Trimming cost V 3 bases and J 0 bases, with 4 bases left between them. Germline V gene data show CDR1 as MNHEY and CDR2 as SMNVEV (reference sequence). There are 13 residues in the CDR3. This CDR3 reads CASSFYSTDTQYF. CDR3 in DNA: TGTGCCAGCAGTTTCTACAGCACAGATACGCAGTATTTT.

The DNA of the CDR3 is TGTGCCAGCAGCATGGGTCAGGGGCTGGGCTCACCCCTCCACTTT. Amino acid sequence: CASSMGQGLGSPLHF. The chain is built from TRBV5-4 and TRBJ1-6, with D possibly being TRBD1 (6 bases). The CDR3 totals 15 residues. Germline loops: CDR1 SGHNT, CDR2 YYREEE (reference sequence). V lost 4 bases to trimming and J lost 10 bases, with 18 bases between them. Drawing the rest from reference TRBV5-4 and TRBJ1-6, the complete variable domain is ETGVTQSPTHLIKTRGQQVTLRCSSQSGHNTVSWYQQALGQGPQFIFQYYREEENGRGNFPPRFSGLQFPNYSSELNVNALELDDSALYLCASSMGQGLGSPLHFGNGTRLTVT.

The J gene is TRBJ1-4, the V gene TRBV4-3; a weak D match, TRBD1 (5 bases). CDR3 length: 16 residues. Trimming removed 0 bases from V and 3 bases from J, with 11 bases in between. Germline-derived CDR1 and CDR2 are LGHNA and YSLEER. CDR3 protein: CASSQEIGRANEKLFF. The CDR3 DNA sequence: TGCGCCAGCAGCCAAGAAATTGGCAGGGCTAATGAAAAACTGTTTTTT.

This clone was counted only a few times. The chain is built from TRBV19 and TRBJ1-4; no definite D call. V was cut by 5 bases and J by 7 bases, with 5 bases left in between. The CDR3 is made up of 11 amino acids. Germline V gene lookup returns CDR1 LNHDA and CDR2 SQIVND (reference sequence). The CDR3: CASSFAEKLFF. The CDR3 DNA reads TGTGCCAGTAGTTTTGCTGAAAAACTGTTTTTT.

The chain carries TRBV28 and TRBJ1-2; D ambiguous. Trimming took 5 bases from V and 2 from J, leaving 6 bases between them. The CDR3 runs 12 residues. The germline CDR1 and CDR2 sequences are MDHEN and SYDVKM. CDR3 loop: CASSRANYGYTF. CDR3 DNA: TGTGCCAGCAGTCGCGCGAACTATGGCTACACCTTC.

The chain employs TRBV5-1 and TRBJ1-3; 7 bases fit TRBD1. CDR3 length: 14 residues. Trimming removed 3 bases from V and 4 bases from J; junction bases left unmatched: 4. CDR1 is SGHRS, CDR2 YFSETQ, per germline. The CDR3 is CASSWQGEGNTIYF. The CDR3 bases are TGCGCCAGCAGCTGGCAGGGGGAAGGAAACACCATATATTTT.

As DNA, the CDR3 is TGTGCCAGCAGGGGACAGGGCGCGATGGAGACCCAGTACTTC. Translation: CASRGQGAMETQYF. This chain uses TRBV2 with TRBJ2-5; 9 bases fit TRBD1. Germline V gene data show CDR1 as SNHLY and CDR2 as FYNNEI. This CDR3 spans 14 amino acids. V lost 6 bases and J lost 5; bases outside the gene matches: 7. The full variable domain, rest sourced from reference TRBV2 and TRBJ2-5, is EPEVTQTPSHQVTQMGQEVILRCVPISNHLYFYWYRQILGQKVEFLVSFYNNEISEKSEIFDDQFSVERPDGSNFTLKIRSTKLEDSAMYFCASRGQGAMETQYFGPGTRLLVL.